This record looks at one T cell receptor beta chain sequence and its context. The antigen is unknown. PCR primers comprised 60 Vbeta and 13 Jbeta primers. The protocol was immunoSEQ multiplex PCR, while the TCRdb copy is restricted to in-frame clones and leaves out a portion. The sample yields 120,000 to 150,000 clones, 60% to 80% seen once. The germline CDR1 and CDR2 sequences are SGHTA and FQGNSA. The CDR3 contains 13 residues. The ends were cut back, 1 base at V and 9 bases at J, with 10 bases in the middle. The sample belongs to a study of cytomegalovirus exposure and HLA in healthy donors. In the study overall: Of some 400 genotyped donors, more than 65% grouped in the Caucasian-associated ancestry cluster. The study's findings and limits: Owing to their indistinguishability, certain V segments, notably TRBV6-2 and TRBV6-3, were excluded. It was reported that TCR beta sequences correctly inferred the HLA-A and HLA-B alleles for most subjects.

Sequencing used PBMCs. The gene calls are TRBV7-2 and TRBJ1-5; D remains unclear. This clonotype was sampled from a woman in her forties in good health and CMV-seropositive. The CDR3 sequence is CASSLGGPLPQHF. The CDR3 DNA follows: TGTGCCAGCAGCTTAGGAGGCCCACTGCCCCAGCATTTT. The full variable domain, in which reference TRBV7-2 and TRBJ1-5 provide the parts outside the CDR3, is GAGVSQSPSNKVTEKGKDVELRCDPISGHTALYWYRQSLGQGLEFLIYFQGNSAPDKSGLPSDRFSAERTGGSVSTLTIQRTQQEDSAVYLCASSLGGPLPQHFGDGTRLSIL.